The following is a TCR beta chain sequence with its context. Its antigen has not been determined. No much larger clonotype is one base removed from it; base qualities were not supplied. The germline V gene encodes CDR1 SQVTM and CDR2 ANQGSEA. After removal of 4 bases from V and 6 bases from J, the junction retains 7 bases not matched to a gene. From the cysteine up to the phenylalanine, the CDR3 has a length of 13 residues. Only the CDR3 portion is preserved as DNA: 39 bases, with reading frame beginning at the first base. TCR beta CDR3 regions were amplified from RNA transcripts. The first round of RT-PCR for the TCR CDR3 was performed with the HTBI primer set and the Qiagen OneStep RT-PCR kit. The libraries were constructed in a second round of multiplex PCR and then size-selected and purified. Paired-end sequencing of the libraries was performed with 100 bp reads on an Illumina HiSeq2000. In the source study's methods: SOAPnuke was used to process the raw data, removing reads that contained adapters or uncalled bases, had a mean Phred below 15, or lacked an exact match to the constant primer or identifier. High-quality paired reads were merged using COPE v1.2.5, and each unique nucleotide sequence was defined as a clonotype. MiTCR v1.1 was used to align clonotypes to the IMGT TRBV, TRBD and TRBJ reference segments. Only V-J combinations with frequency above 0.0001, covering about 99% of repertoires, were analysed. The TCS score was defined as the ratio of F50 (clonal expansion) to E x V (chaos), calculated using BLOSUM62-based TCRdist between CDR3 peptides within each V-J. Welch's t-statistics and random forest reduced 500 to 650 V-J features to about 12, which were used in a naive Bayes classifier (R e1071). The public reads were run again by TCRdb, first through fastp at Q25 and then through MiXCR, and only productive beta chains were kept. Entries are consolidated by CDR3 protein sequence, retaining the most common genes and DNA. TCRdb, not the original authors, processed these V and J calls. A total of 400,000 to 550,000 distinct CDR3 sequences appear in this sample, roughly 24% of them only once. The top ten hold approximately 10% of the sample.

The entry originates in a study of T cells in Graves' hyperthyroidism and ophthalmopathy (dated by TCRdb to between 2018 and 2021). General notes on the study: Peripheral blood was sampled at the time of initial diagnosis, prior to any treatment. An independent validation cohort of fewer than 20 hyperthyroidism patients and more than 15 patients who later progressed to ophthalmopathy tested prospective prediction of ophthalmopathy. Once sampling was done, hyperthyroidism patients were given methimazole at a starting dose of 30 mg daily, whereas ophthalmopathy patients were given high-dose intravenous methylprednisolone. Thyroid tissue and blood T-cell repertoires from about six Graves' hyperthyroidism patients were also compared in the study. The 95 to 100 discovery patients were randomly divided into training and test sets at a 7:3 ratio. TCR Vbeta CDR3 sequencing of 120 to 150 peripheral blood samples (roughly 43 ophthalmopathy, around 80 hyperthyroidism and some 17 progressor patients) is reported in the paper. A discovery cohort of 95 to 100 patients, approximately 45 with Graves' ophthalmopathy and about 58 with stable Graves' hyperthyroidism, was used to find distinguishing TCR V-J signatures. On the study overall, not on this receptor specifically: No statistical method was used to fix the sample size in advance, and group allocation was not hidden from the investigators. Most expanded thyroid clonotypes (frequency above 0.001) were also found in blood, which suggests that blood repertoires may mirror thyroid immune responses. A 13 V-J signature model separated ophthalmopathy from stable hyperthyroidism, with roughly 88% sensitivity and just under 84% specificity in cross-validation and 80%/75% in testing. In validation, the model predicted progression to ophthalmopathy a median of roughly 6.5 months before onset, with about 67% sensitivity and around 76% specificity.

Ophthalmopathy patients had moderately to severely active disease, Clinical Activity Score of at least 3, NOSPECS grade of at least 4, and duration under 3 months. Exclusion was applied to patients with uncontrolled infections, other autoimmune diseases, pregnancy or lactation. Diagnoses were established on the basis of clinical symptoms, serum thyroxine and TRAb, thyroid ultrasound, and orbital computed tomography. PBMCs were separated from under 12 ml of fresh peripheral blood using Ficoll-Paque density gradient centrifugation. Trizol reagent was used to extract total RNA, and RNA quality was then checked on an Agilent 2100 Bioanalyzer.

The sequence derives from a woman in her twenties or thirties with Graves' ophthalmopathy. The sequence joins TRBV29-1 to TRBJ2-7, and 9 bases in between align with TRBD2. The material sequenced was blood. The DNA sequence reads TGCAGCGTTGCAAGGACTAGCGTTAGCGAGCAGTACTTC. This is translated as CSVARTSVSEQYF.